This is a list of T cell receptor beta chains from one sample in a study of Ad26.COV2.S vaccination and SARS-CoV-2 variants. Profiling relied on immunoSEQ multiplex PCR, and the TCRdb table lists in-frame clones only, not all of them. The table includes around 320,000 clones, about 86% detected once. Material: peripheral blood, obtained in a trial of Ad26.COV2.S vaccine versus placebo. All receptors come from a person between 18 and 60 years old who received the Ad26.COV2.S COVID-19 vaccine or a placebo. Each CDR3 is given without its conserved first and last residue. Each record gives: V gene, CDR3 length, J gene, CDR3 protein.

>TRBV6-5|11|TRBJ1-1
ASSYSGTGEAF
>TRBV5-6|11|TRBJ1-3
ASSLQVGNTIY
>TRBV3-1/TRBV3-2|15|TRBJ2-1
ASSQVLSTTLHDEQF
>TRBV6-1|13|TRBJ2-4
ASSEGLQGANIQY
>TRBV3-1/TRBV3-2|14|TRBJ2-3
ASTRSQRTYTDTQY
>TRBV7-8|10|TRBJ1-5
ASSLTRGPQH
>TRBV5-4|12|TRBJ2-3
ASSWDYNTDTQY
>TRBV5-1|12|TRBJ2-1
ASSLDRVDNEQF
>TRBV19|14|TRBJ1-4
ASSMAAHTTNEKLF
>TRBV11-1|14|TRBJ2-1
ASSHQGFLGYNEQF
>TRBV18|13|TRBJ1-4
ASSPAGTVGAELF
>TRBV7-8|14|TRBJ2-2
ASSPLRGTFTGELF
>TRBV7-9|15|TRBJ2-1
ASSTWTSGGPWDEQF
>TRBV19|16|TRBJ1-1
ASTTWGRTGKGNTEAF
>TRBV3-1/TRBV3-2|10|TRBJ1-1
ASSQGRTEAF
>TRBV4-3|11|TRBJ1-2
ASSQDMATART
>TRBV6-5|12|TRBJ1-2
ASTGQLSNYGYT
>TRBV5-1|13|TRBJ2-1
ASSLLGDPYNEQF
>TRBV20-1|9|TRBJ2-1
SAYRISEQF
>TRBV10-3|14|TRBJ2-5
AISESPGLGGETQY
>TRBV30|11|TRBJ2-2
ACGSEYTGELF
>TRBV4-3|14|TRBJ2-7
ASSQAGGQGGYEQY
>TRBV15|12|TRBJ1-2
ATSRSLDRDGYT
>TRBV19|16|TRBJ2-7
ASSIDWPARAGSYEQY
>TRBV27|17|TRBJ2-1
ASSFLFPLAGGANNEQF
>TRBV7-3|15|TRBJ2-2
ASSLFSGGSNTGELF
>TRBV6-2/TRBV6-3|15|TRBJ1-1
ASSYLGFGGSNTEAF
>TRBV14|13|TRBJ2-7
ASSLPGTGSVEQY
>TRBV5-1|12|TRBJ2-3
ASSSASVPNTQY
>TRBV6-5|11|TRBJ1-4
ASSVTSDEKLF
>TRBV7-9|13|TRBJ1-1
ASSSLEGGGTEAF
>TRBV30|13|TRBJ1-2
AWSQTRGLNYGYT
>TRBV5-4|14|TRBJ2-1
ASSLRTGGSYNEQF
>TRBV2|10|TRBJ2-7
ASSDRPDQQY
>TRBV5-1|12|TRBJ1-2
ASSLGHLNYGYT
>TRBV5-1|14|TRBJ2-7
ASSQQVLTGQGEQY
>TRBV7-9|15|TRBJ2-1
ASSLSLAGGIYNEQF
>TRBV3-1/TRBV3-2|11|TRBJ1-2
ASSRQDNYGYT
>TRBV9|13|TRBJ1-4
ASSVAAGGNEKLF
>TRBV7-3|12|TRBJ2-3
ASSPRGGPDTQY
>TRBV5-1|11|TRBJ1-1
ASKQGGNTEAF
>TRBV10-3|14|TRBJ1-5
AISESPRGGNQPQH
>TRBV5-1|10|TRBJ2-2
ASSLNTGELF
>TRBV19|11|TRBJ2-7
ASSTRVTDEQY
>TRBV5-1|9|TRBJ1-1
ASSSDTEAF
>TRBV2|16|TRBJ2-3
ASSEAQGIPPITDTQY
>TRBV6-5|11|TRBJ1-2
ASSWTAYYGYT
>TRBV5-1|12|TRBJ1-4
ASRVQVQDEKLF
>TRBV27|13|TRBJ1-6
ASSLPGIYNSPLH
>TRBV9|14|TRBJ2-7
ASSPRTGKASYEQY
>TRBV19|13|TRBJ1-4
ASSGRGRGGEKLF
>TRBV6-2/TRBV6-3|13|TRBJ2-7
ASSYFLESSYEQY